This paragraph reports one T cell receptor beta chain. The antigen is undetermined. Germline V CDR1 and CDR2: LNHNV, YYDKDF (reference sequence). The CDR3 extends over 15 amino acids. V lost 5 bases, J lost 5 bases, and 9 bases stayed unmatched. For CDR3 and TCR beta VDJ profiling, genomic DNA was the template used. MiXCR, applied by TCRdb to the reads, yields one record per CDR3 protein. The sample records about 120,000 distinct CDR3 sequences, 55% to 60% being singletons. The sample originates from a study of CD8+CD57+ T cells in acquired aplastic anemia. General study results and limits: No significant patient-versus-control difference appeared in CD8+ Simpson's diversity. The number of CD8+ CDR3 sequences shared by patients and controls was around 30.

Patients who underwent sequencing had shown CD8+CD57+ cell expansion by flow cytometry. All patients had severe acquired aplastic anemia. The chain joins TRBV15 to TRBJ2-5, with 9 nucleotides matching TRBD1. This clonotype was sampled from a human donor with aplastic anemia. Sequenced input: sorted CD4+, CD8+, or CD8+CD57+ T cells (not recorded which) from PBMCs. CDR3 protein: CATSSSTGGRETQYF. The CDR3 DNA follows: TGTGCCACCAGCTCCTCGACAGGGGGGAGGGAGACCCAGTACTTC.